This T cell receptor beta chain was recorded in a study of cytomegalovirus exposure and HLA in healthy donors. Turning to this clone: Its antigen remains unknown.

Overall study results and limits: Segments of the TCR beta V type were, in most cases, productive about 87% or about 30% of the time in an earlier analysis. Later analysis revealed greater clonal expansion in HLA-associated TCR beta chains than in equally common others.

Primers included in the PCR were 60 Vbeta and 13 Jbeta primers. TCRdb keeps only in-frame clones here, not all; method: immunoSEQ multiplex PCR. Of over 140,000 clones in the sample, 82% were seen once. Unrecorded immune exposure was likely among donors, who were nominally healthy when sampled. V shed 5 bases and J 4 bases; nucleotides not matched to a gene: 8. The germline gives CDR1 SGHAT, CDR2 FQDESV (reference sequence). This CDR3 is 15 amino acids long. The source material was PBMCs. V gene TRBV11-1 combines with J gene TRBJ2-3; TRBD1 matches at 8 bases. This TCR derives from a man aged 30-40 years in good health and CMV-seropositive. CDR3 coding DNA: TGTGCCAGCAGCCCCAACAGGGGGACAGCAGATACGCAGTATTTT. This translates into CASSPNRGTADTQYF.